Reported below is one T cell receptor (beta chain). Its target is unknown. Trimming left V 2 bases short and J 1 base short, with 11 bases between. Germline V gene sequence: CDR1 MNHNS, CDR2 SASEGT. The CDR3 is 15 residues long. This sample is part of a study of cytomegalovirus exposure and HLA in healthy donors. Whole-study context: Later, an analysis reported that the approximately 120 validation repertoires had used the same platform as the roughly 650 first-cohort repertoires.

Study-level points and caveats: The classifier reportedly diagnosed cytomegalovirus status with high sensitivity and specificity. TCR beta chains numbering some 160 were designated cytomegalovirus-associated. Subsequent analysis of the approximately 110 validation repertoires found a tendency for first-cohort TCR clusters to co-occur.

The data were produced by immunoSEQ multiplex PCR, yet TCRdb's version contains in-frame clones alone and is incomplete. The sample gives 200,000 to 250,000 clones, more than 75% of which show up once; about 2.5% is in the top ten. The receptor's source is a man younger than 35 in good health and CMV-seronegative. The rearrangement links TRBV6-1 to TRBJ1-1, with D unresolved. Sequencing used PBMCs. The CDR3 DNA sequence: TGTGCCAGCAGTGAAATAGGACGGGGGAACACTGAAGCTTTCTTT. Amino acid sequence: CASSEIGRGNTEAFF.